A selection of T cell receptor beta chains follows, all from one sample in a study of blood T cell repertoires in COVID-19. Using immunoSEQ multiplex PCR, the repertoire was profiled, and TCRdb retains in-frame clones only, with some absent. Among some 230,000 clones listed, 84% were seen once. The sequencing input was peripheral blood. These receptors originate from a woman in her sixties who had recovered from COVID-19. Both conserved end residues are part of each CDR3. D genes are given only for firm matches. Size is stated for part of the rows, as once, few or many counts, or as a class when the clone is expanded.

J	V	length	size	D	CDR3	DNA
TRBJ2-3	TRBV5-4	14	.	.	CASSLAKIADTQYF	TGTGCCAGCAGCTTGGCCAAGATAGCCGATACGCAGTATTTT
TRBJ1-1	TRBV4-1	18	.	.	CASSQRPAPLDRNTEAFF	TGCGCCAGCAGCCAAAGGCCCGCCCCTCTCGACAGGAACACTGAAGCTTTCTTT
TRBJ1-2	TRBV11-2	13	.	.	CASSLRGADGYTF	TGTGCCAGCAGCTTACGGGGGGCAGATGGCTACACCTTC
TRBJ1-1	TRBV7-9	16	.	TRBD1	CASIPKRQGRNTEAFF	TGTGCCAGCATCCCCAAACGACAGGGAAGGAACACTGAAGCTTTCTTT
TRBJ1-1	TRBV7-2	14	.	.	CASSFPGRSTEAFF	TGTGCCAGCAGCTTTCCAGGGAGGTCGACTGAAGCTTTCTTT
TRBJ2-3	TRBV30	15	.	.	CAWSVRGLRTDTQYF	TGTGCCTGGAGTGTGCGGGGCCTCCGCACAGATACGCAGTATTTT
TRBJ1-5	TRBV15	16	.	.	CATSRARERSNQPQHF	TGTGCCACCAGCAGAGCGAGGGAGAGGAGCAATCAGCCCCAGCATTTT
TRBJ2-7	TRBV7-2	16	.	TRBD1	CASSFIGTGVITEQYF	TGTGCCAGCAGCTTTATAGGGACAGGGGTGATTACCGAGCAGTACTTC
TRBJ2-7	TRBV5-8	10	.	.	CALRDHEQYF	TGTGCCCTGAGGGATCACGAGCAGTACTTC
TRBJ2-1	TRBV2	15	.	.	CARGRGRGAYNEQFF	TGTGCCAGGGGTAGGGGGCGGGGCGCTTACAATGAGCAGTTCTTC
TRBJ2-7	TRBV20-1	14	.	TRBD2	CSASSSGGLYEQYF	TGCAGTGCTAGTTCTAGCGGGGGACTCTACGAGCAGTACTTC
TRBJ1-1	TRBV6-6	14	.	TRBD1	CASRDTGGKPEAFF	TGTGCCAGCAGGGATACAGGGGGCAAACCTGAAGCTTTCTTT
TRBJ1-2	TRBV14	15	.	.	CASSQALLSDYGYTF	TGTGCCAGCAGCCAAGCGCTCCTCTCGGACTATGGCTACACCTTC
TRBJ1-5	TRBV9	14	.	.	CASSETGSSQPQHF	TGTGCCAGCAGCGAGACAGGCTCCAGTCAGCCCCAGCATTTT
TRBJ2-1	TRBV15	16	.	.	CATSRASGTLYNEQFF	TGTGCCACCAGCAGGGCCAGTGGGACACTTTACAATGAGCAGTTCTTC
TRBJ2-5	TRBV20-1	16	once	.	CSASGLSAVVQETQYF	TGCAGTGCTAGTGGGTTGTCAGCGGTCGTGCAAGAGACCCAGTACTTC
TRBJ2-3	TRBV9	15	.	.	CASSLSRLVSDTQYF	TGTGCCAGCAGCTTATCGCGGTTGGTCTCAGATACGCAGTATTTT
TRBJ2-1	TRBV2	16	.	TRBD2	CASSIGTSGHYNEQFF	TGTGCCAGCAGCATAGGGACTAGCGGTCACTACAATGAGCAGTTCTTC
TRBJ2-5	TRBV11-2	11	.	.	CASSSQETQYF	TGTGCCAGCAGCTCACAAGAGACCCAGTACTTC
TRBJ1-3	TRBV7-6	15	.	.	CASSPLQGFGNTIYF	TGTGCCAGCAGCCCCCTTCAGGGGTTCGGAAACACCATATATTTT
TRBJ2-7	TRBV6-2/TRBV6-3	14	.	.	CASTPPGINYEQYF	TGTGCCAGCACCCCCCCAGGAATAAACTACGAGCAGTACTTC
TRBJ2-1	TRBV4-2	15	.	TRBD2	CAAGTSGGSYNEQFF	TGTGCCGCAGGGACTAGCGGGGGCTCCTACAATGAGCAGTTCTTC
TRBJ2-3	TRBV9	14	.	.	CASSGDSSTDTQYF	TGTGCCAGCAGCGGGGACTCTAGCACAGATACGCAGTATTTT
TRBJ2-7	TRBV9	15	once	TRBD2	CASSRSGGFSYEQYF	TGTGCCAGCAGCCGTAGCGGGGGCTTCTCCTACGAGCAGTACTTC
TRBJ2-2	TRBV10-1	15	.	TRBD1	CASSEGRGHTGELFF	TGCGCCAGCAGTGAGGGCAGGGGGCACACCGGGGAGCTGTTTTTT
TRBJ2-1	TRBV10-3	15	.	TRBD2	CAISSLAGGRNEQFF	TGTGCCATCAGTTCCCTAGCGGGGGGACGCAATGAGCAGTTCTTC
TRBJ1-4	TRBV7-6	16	.	.	CASSSQPAGVIEKLFF	TGTGCCAGCAGCTCCCAGCCGGCGGGGGTGATTGAAAAACTGTTTTTT
TRBJ1-2	TRBV29-1	14	few	TRBD1	CSAPRREGADGYTF	TGCAGCGCCCCGAGGAGAGAGGGGGCCGATGGCTACACCTTC
TRBJ2-3	TRBV10-1	18	.	TRBD2	CASRGLAGGKRRTDTQYF	TGCGCCAGCAGAGGACTAGCGGGGGGGAAAAGGCGCACAGATACGCAGTATTTT
TRBJ1-3	TRBV6-5	14	.	TRBD1	CASRPGGSRNTIYF	TGTGCCAGCAGACCAGGGGGCTCTAGAAACACCATATATTTT
TRBJ1-3	TRBV5-8	15	.	TRBD1	CASSPRDSKKDTIYF	TGTGCCAGCAGCCCAAGGGACAGTAAAAAAGACACCATATATTTT
TRBJ2-7	TRBV10-3	13	.	.	CAISDRVSYEQYF	TGTGCCATCAGTGACAGGGTCTCCTACGAGCAGTACTTC
TRBJ2-2	TRBV6-4	14	.	.	CASSERGNTGELFF	TGTGCCAGCAGTGAAAGAGGCAACACCGGGGAGCTGTTTTTT
TRBJ1-2	TRBV7-9	14	few	.	CASSSTGDNYGYTF	TGTGCCAGCAGCAGTACAGGAGATAACTATGGCTACACCTTC
TRBJ2-4	TRBV4-2	19	.	.	CASSQEPGYSSLSKNIQYF	TGTGCCAGCAGCCAAGAGCCAGGGTATTCGTCCTTGAGCAAAAACATTCAGTACTTC
TRBJ1-5	TRBV27	15	.	.	CASSLLGGTNQPQHF	TGTGCCAGCAGCCTACTAGGCGGCACAAATCAGCCCCAGCATTTT
TRBJ2-1	TRBV2	12	.	TRBD1	CASGQDYNEQFF	TGTGCCAGCGGACAGGATTACAATGAGCAGTTCTTC
TRBJ1-6	TRBV9	15	few	.	CASSARDINNSPLHF	TGTGCCAGCAGCGCTCGGGACATCAATAATTCACCCCTCCACTTT
TRBJ2-3	TRBV6-5	14	.	.	CASSYSSSRDTQYF	TGTGCCAGCAGTTACTCGTCTAGCAGAGATACGCAGTATTTT
TRBJ2-2	TRBV5-1	18	.	TRBD2	CASRIFELAGANTGELFF	TGCGCCAGCAGGATATTTGAACTAGCGGGGGCGAACACCGGGGAGCTGTTTTTT
TRBJ2-3	TRBV4-1	13	.	.	CASSQLGGDTQYF	TGCGCCAGCAGCCAGCTTGGGGGGGATACGCAGTATTTT
TRBJ1-6	TRBV7-9	14	.	.	CASSPGRPNSPLHF	TGTGCCAGCAGTCCGGGAAGACCCAATTCACCCCTCCACTTT
TRBJ1-2	TRBV4-1	17	.	TRBD1	CASSHLRGGSKNYGYTF	TGCGCCAGCAGCCATCTTCGAGGGGGCTCGAAAAACTATGGCTACACCTTC
TRBJ2-2	TRBV2	11	.	.	CASSGGQELFF	TGTGCCAGCAGTGGGGGGCAGGAGCTGTTTTTT
TRBJ1-1	TRBV30	16	.	.	CAWRAGPLSLNTEAFF	TGTGCCTGGAGGGCGGGGCCCCTTTCCCTGAACACTGAAGCTTTCTTT
TRBJ2-2	TRBV3-1/TRBV3-2	16	.	.	CASSQPTLANTGELFF	TGTGCCAGCAGCCAGCCGACACTCGCGAACACCGGGGAGCTGTTTTTT
TRBJ2-1	TRBV4-2	13	few	.	CASSQVGGDEQFF	TGTGCCAGCAGCCAGGTAGGGGGGGATGAGCAGTTCTTC
TRBJ2-3	TRBV19	15	.	TRBD1	CASSRTGDFTDTQYF	TGTGCCAGTAGTAGGACAGGGGATTTCACAGATACGCAGTATTTT
TRBJ1-2	TRBV30	11	once	.	CAWSDGYGYTF	TGTGCCTGGAGTGACGGCTATGGCTACACCTTC
TRBJ2-5	TRBV7-9	15	.	.	CASSLGYTHQETQYF	TGTGCCAGCAGCTTAGGTTACACCCACCAAGAGACCCAGTACTTC
TRBJ2-5	TRBV19	15	.	TRBD1	CASSTNPGGQETQYF	TGTGCCAGTAGTACGAACCCAGGGGGCCAAGAGACCCAGTACTTC
TRBJ2-7	TRBV7-8	13	.	TRBD2	CASSFQRDHEQYF	TGTGCCAGCAGCTTTCAGCGGGACCACGAGCAGTACTTC
TRBJ1-3	TRBV19	16	.	TRBD1	CASSVGQARSGNTIYF	TGTGCCAGTAGTGTCGGACAGGCGCGCTCTGGAAACACCATATATTTT
TRBJ1-1	TRBV25-1	18	.	TRBD1	CASSEPGQGAGFGTEAFF	TGTGCCAGCAGTGAGCCGGGACAGGGGGCTGGCTTCGGAACTGAAGCTTTCTTT
TRBJ2-2	TRBV19	14	.	.	CASSTKQGSGELFF	TGTGCCAGTAGTACAAAACAGGGATCCGGGGAGCTGTTTTTT
TRBJ2-5	TRBV10-1	16	.	TRBD2	CASTTGTSGPQETQYF	TGCGCCAGCACCACTGGGACTAGCGGACCACAAGAGACCCAGTACTTC
TRBJ2-5	TRBV5-4	15	few	TRBD2	CASSGRRGDQETQYF	TGTGCCAGCAGCGGACGGCGGGGGGACCAAGAGACCCAGTACTTC
TRBJ2-1	TRBV9	15	.	TRBD2	CASSVDGGAYNEQFF	TGTGCCAGCAGCGTAGACGGGGGGGCTTACAATGAGCAGTTCTTC
TRBJ2-7	TRBV7-2	14	once	.	CASSPESGYYEQYF	TGTGCCAGCAGCCCTGAAAGCGGATACTACGAGCAGTACTTC